A single sample gave rise to the 7 T cell receptor beta chains below, sequenced in a study of T cell changes during pregnancy in multiple sclerosis. The protocol was immunoSEQ multiplex PCR, while the TCRdb copy is restricted to in-frame clones and leaves out a portion. The table has tens of thousands of clones, 90% seen once; the top ten hold 1.4% to 1.5%. The source material was peripheral blood, sampled in the first trimester of pregnancy. These receptors were taken from a female donor in good health, enrolled as a control in a pregnancy study.

The chain links TRBV10-3 to TRBJ1-1; 9 bases map to TRBD1. V was clipped by 3 bases and J by 7 bases; unmatched bases: 9. CDR1 ENHRY and CDR2 SYGVKD come from the germline V gene. This CDR3 has 15 residues. CDR3 residues: CAISDTGGSIGEAFF. The CDR3 DNA reads as TGTGCCATCAGTGACACAGGGGGCTCGATTGGTGAAGCTTTCTTT.

The rearrangement uses TRBV27 and TRBJ2-2, with D perhaps TRBD2 (5 bases). V lost 8 bases to trimming and J lost 5 bases, with 12 bases between them. Germline CDR1 and CDR2: MNHEY and SMNVEV (reference sequence). CDR3 size: 13 residues. The CDR3 DNA follows: TGTGCCAGCGGACTTCAGGCTACCGGGGAGCTGTTTTTT. Translated: CASGLQATGELFF.

The chain is built from TRBV6-1 and TRBJ2-1; D remains ambiguous. Germline V lookup: CDR1 MNHNS, CDR2 SASEGT. V was pared by 2 bases and J by 7 bases, with 9 bases between. The CDR3 consists of 13 residues. The CDR3 here is CASSETPRNEQFF. For the CDR3, the DNA is TGTGCCAGCAGTGAAACGCCGCGAAATGAGCAGTTCTTC.

This chain connects TRBV28 to TRBJ1-2; TRBD1 is a possible D gene (5 bases). Trimming stripped 4 bases from V and 9 bases from J, with 12 bases between. The CDR3 loop spans 12 amino acids. Germline lookup yields CDR1 MDHEN and CDR2 SYDVKM. CDR3 DNA sequence: TGTGCCAGCAGTTCCGGGGGGGGTCGCTACACCTTC. Translated, it gives CASSSGGGRYTF.

The chain uses TRBV27 and TRBJ2-3; TRBD1 matches at 8 bases. CDR1 is MNHEY, CDR2 SMNVEV, per germline (reference sequence). The CDR3 spans 16 residues. J gave up 4 bases and V 5 bases, and 11 bases lay outside the gene matches. The DNA of the CDR3 is TGTGCCAGCAGTCTGGGACAGGTTCTTTTCGCAGATACGCAGTATTTT. Translation gives CASSLGQVLFADTQYF.

The chain carries TRBV9 and TRBJ2-1; perhaps TRBD2 as D (6 bases). Per the germline V gene, CDR1 is SGDLS and CDR2 is YYNGEE. Between the trimmed V and J ends, which lost 0 bases and 10 bases, there was a span of 20 bases. The CDR3 totals 16 residues. CDR3 nucleotides: TGTGCCAGCAGCGTAGCTCGCGCGGGTACAAGCGGGGAGCAGTTCTTC. It codes for CASSVARAGTSGEQFF.

The chain has TRBV7-3 and TRBJ2-2; 14 positions match TRBD2. Trimming took 4 bases from V and 8 from J; bases not matched to a gene: 6. Germline assignment: CDR1 SGHTA and CDR2 FQGTGA. CDR3 length: 16 residues. CDR3 residues: CASSSGLAGDVGELFF. The DNA of the CDR3 is TGTGCCAGCAGCTCGGGACTAGCGGGAGATGTTGGGGAGCTGTTTTTT.